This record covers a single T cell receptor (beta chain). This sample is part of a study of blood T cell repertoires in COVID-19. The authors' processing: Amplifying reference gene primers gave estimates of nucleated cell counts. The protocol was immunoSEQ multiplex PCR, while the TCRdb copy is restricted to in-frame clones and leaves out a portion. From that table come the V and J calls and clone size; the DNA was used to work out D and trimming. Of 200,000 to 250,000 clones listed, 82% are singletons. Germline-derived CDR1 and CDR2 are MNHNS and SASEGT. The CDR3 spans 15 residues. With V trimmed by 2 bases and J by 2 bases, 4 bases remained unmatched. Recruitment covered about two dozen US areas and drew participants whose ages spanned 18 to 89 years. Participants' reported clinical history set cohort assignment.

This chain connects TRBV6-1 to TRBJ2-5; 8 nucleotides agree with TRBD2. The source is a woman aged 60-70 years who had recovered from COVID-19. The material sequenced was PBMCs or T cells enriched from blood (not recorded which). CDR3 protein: CASSEQAGEQETQYF. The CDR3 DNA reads TGTGCCAGCAGTGAACAAGCGGGGGAGCAAGAGACCCAGTACTTC.